The entry that follows covers one T cell receptor (beta chain) sequence. The antigen remains undetermined. The entry originates in a study of PD-L1 blockade in urothelial cancer. The wider study: The study started patients on atezolizumab around 2014, giving 1,200 mg intravenously every 3 weeks. T cells numbered a median of about 150,000 in the blood samples.

Points from the study as a whole: Enhanced expansion of tumor-associated blood clones at 3 weeks characterized durable-benefit patients. Having blood TCR clonality under the median before treatment predicted better survival.

Germline lookup yields CDR1 SGHRS and CDR2 YFSETQ. V lost 0 bases, J lost 4 bases, and 9 bases lay in between. This CDR3 comprises 14 residues. Produced via immunoSEQ multiplex PCR; TCRdb's table is partial and in-frame only. The repertoire has approximately 120,000 clones, approximately 85% of them found once; the top ten carry about 2.4%. Documented time point: peripheral blood 6 weeks after treatment start. The material sequenced was PBMCs, taken around atezolizumab (anti-PD-L1) treatment. The sequence came from a man aged 50 to 60 with urothelial cancer. The rearrangement joins TRBV5-1 to TRBJ2-3; D is perhaps TRBD2 (7 bases). Here the CDR3 DNA reads TGCGCCAGCAGCTTGGAGGGGGGGGCAGATACGCAGTATTTT. It is translated as CASSLEGGADTQYF.